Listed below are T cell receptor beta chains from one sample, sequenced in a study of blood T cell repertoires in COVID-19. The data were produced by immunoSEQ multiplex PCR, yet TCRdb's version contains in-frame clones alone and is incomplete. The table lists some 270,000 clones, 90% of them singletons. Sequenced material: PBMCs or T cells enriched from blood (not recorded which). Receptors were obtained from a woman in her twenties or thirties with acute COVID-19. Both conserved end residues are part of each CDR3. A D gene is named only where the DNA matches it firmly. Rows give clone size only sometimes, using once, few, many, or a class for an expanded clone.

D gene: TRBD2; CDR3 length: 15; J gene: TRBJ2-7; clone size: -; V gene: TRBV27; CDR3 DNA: TGTGCCAGCAGCACACTAGCGGCCAGCTCCTACGAGCAGTACTTC; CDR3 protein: CASSTLAASSYEQYF
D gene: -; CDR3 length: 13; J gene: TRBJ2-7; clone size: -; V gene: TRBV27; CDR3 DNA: TGTGCCAGCAGTTCGTACCCCGGGTACGAGCAGTACTTC; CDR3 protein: CASSSYPGYEQYF
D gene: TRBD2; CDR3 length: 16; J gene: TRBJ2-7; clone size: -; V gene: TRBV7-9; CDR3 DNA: TGTGCCAGCAGTCCCTATATAGTGGCGGGAGTTCCCGAGCAGTACTTC; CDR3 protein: CASSPYIVAGVPEQYF
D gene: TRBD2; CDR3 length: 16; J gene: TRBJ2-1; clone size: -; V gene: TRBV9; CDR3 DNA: TGTGCCAGCAGCGCGATCGGACTAGCGGAATACAATGAGCAGTTCTTC; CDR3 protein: CASSAIGLAEYNEQFF
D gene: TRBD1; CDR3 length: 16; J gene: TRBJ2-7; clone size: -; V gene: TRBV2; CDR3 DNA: TGTGCCAGACTCCCATGGGGGGACAGGAGCCCCTACGAGCAGTACTTC; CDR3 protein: CARLPWGDRSPYEQYF
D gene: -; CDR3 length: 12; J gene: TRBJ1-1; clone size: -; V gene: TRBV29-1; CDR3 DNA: TGCAGCGCGCCGACAGGGAACACTGAAGCTTTCTTT; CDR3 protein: CSAPTGNTEAFF
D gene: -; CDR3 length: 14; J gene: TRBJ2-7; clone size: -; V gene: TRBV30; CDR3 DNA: TGTGCCTGGGCCACGGTGGGAGGAACCTACGAGCAGTACTTC; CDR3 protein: CAWATVGGTYEQYF
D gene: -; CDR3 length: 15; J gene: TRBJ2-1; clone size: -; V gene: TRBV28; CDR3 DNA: TGTGCCAGCAGCTGGGTGGTCGCCGGGTACAATGAGCAGTTCTTC; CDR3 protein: CASSWVVAGYNEQFF
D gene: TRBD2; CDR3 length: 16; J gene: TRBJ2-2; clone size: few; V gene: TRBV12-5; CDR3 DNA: TGTGCTAGTGGAATGGCTAGCGGTTCGAACACCGGGGAGCTGTTTTTT; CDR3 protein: CASGMASGSNTGELFF
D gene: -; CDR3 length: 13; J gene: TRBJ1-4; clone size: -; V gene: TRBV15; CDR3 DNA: TGTGCCACCAGCAGAGAAGGGGGAGAAAAACTGTTTTTT; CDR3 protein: CATSREGGEKLFF
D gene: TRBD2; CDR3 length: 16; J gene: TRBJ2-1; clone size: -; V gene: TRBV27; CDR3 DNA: TGTGCCAGCAGGAGCCGTGGACTAGATTGGTCCGGTGAGCAGTTCTTC; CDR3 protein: CASRSRGLDWSGEQFF
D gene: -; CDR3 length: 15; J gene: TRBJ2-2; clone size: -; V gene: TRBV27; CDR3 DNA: TGTGCCAGCAGTTCTGAGACCGAGGCGCATAGGGAGCTGTTTTTT; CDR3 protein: CASSSETEAHRELFF
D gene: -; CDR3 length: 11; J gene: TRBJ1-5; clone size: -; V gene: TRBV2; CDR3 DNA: TGTGCCAGCAGTGTCAGCGGGCCCCAGCATTTT; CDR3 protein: CASSVSGPQHF
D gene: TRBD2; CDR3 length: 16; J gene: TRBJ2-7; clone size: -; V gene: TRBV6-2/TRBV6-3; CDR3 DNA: TGTGCCAGCAGCCCTCGGGGGGGGGAGGCCCACTACGAGCAGTACTTC; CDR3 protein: CASSPRGGEAHYEQYF
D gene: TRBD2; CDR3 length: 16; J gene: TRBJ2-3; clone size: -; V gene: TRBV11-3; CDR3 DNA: TGTGCCAGCAGCACCCGGACTAGCGGGTCTACAGATACGCAGTATTTT; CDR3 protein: CASSTRTSGSTDTQYF
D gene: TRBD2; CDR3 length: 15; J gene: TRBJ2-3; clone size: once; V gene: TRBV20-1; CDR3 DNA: TGCAGTGCTAGTTCACTAGCGGGAGCCACAGATACGCAGTATTTT; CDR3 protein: CSASSLAGATDTQYF
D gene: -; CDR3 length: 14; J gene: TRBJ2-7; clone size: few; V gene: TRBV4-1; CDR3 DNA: TGCGCCAGCAGCCAAGAGCAGATTTCCTACGAGCAGTACTTC; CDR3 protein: CASSQEQISYEQYF
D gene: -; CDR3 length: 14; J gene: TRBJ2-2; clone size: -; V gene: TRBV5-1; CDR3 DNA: TGCGCCAGCAGCAGCCGGGATTACACCGGGGAGCTGTTTTTT; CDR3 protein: CASSSRDYTGELFF
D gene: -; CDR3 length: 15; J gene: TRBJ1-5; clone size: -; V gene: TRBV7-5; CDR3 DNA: TGTGTCAGAAGGTTCGACAGGGAAAAAAACCAGCCCCAGCATTTT; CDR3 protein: CVRRFDREKNQPQHF
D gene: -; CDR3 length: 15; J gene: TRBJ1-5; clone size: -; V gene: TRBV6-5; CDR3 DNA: TGTGCCAGCAGTTACCTATCTGCCAACAATCAGCCCCAGCATTTT; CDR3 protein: CASSYLSANNQPQHF
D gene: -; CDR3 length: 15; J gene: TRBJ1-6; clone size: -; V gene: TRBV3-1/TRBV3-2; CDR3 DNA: TGTGCCAGCAGCCCGGGACACCAGCTGGAGTCACCCCTCCACTTT; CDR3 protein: CASSPGHQLESPLHF
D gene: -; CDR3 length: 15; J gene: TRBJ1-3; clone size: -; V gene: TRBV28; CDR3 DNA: TGTGCCAGCAGTTCCGGGGGGTCAGCTGGAAACACCATATATTTT; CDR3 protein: CASSSGGSAGNTIYF
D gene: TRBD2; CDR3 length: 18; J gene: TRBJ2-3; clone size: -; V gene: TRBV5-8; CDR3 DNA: TGTGCCAGCTTCGGACTAGCGGGAGTTTTTATCCGGACAGATACGCAGTATTTT; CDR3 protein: CASFGLAGVFIRTDTQYF
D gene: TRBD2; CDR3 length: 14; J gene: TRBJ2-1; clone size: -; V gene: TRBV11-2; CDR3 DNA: TGTGCCAGCAGCCCACTAGCGGGAGTTATTGAGCAGTTCTTC; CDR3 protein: CASSPLAGVIEQFF
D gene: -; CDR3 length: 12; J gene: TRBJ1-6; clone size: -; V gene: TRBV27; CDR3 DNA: TGTGCCAGCAGTCCCCTTAATTCACCCCTCCACTTT; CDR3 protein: CASSPLNSPLHF
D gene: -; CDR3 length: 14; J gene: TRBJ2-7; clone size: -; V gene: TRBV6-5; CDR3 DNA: TGTGCCAGCAGTTACTCGAGTGATTCCTACGAGCAGTACTTC; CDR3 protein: CASSYSSDSYEQYF
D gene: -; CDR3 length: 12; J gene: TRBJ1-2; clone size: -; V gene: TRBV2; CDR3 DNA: TGTGCCACCAGTCCGTCTAACTATGGCTACACCTTC; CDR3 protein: CATSPSNYGYTF
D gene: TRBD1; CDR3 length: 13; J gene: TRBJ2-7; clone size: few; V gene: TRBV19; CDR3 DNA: TGTGCCAGTGGGACAGGGCATTTATACGAGCAGTACTTC; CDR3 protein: CASGTGHLYEQYF
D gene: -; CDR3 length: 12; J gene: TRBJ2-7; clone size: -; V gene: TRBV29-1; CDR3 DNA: TGCAGCGTTGAAGGGACTAACTACGAGCAGTACTTC; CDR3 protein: CSVEGTNYEQYF
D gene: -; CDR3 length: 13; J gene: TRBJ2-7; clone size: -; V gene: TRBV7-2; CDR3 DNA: TGTGCCAGCAGCTCGGGACACCGCTACGAGCAGTACTTC; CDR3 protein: CASSSGHRYEQYF
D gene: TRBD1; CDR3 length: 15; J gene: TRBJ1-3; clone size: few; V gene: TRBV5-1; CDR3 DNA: TGCGCCAGCAGCTCCGGGACAGGGGCTGGAAACACCATATATTTT; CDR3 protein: CASSSGTGAGNTIYF
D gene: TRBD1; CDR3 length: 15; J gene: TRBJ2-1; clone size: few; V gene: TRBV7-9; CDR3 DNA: TGTGCCAGCAGCTTACGAGACAGGGGCTACAATGAGCAGTTCTTC; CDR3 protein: CASSLRDRGYNEQFF
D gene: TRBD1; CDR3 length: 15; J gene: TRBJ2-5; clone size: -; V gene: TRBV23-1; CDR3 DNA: TGCGCCAGCAGCCGATTACGGCCCCAGGACAGGGCCGGATACTTC; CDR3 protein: CASSRLRPQDRAGYF
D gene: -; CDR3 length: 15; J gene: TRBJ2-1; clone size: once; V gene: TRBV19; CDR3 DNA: TGTGCCAGTAGTAGCCGGCAGGGGCCCTACAATGAGCAGTTCTTC; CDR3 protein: CASSSRQGPYNEQFF
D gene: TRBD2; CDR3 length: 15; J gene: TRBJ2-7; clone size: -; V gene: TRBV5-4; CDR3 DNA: TGTGCCAGCAGCGTCTGGGGGACTACCTCCTACGAGCAGTACTTC; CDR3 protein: CASSVWGTTSYEQYF
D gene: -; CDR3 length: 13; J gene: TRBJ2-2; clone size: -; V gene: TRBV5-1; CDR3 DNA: TGCGCCAGCAGCTTGGAGCGGGCCGGGGAGCTGTTTTTT; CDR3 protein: CASSLERAGELFF
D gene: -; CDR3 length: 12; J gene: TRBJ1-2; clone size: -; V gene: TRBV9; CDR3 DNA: TGTGCCAGCAGCGTAGGAGGGAGTGGCTACACCTTC; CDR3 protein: CASSVGGSGYTF
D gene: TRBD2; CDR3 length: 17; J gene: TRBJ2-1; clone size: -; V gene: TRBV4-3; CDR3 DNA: TGCGCCAGCAGCCAAGACGGGCTAGCGGGTTCCTACAATGAGCAGTTCTTC; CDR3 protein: CASSQDGLAGSYNEQFF
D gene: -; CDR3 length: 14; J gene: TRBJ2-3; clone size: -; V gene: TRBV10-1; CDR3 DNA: TGCGCCAGCAGTGATGAGGGGGACCCAGATACGCAGTATTTT; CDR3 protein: CASSDEGDPDTQYF
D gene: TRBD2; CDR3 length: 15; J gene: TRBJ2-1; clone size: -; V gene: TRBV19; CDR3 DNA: TGTGCCAGTAGTATAGGTCTAGCGGGAGAAGGGGAGCAGTTCTTC; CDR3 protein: CASSIGLAGEGEQFF
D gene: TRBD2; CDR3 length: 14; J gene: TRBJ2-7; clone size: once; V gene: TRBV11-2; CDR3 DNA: TGTGCCAGCAGGGACCTAGCGGGAGGTTACGAGCAGTACTTC; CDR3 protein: CASRDLAGGYEQYF
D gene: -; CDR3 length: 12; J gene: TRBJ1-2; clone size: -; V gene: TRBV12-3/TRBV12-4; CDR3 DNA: TGTGCCAGCAGGGACGGGGGCTATGGCTACACCTTC; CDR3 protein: CASRDGGYGYTF
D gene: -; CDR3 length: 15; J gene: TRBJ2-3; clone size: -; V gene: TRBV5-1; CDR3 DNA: TGCGCCAGCAGCTTGGTTGGCCAGCCTAGAGATACGCAGTATTTT; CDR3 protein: CASSLVGQPRDTQYF
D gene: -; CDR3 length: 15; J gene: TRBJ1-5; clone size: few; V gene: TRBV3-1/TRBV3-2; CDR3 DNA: TGTGCCAGCAGCCAAGAATTCTATAGCAATCAGCCCCAGCATTTT; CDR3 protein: CASSQEFYSNQPQHF
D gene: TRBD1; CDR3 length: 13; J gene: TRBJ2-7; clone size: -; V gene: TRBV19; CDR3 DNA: TGTGCCAGTAGTAGAGACAGGGGATCGGAGCAGTACTTC; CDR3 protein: CASSRDRGSEQYF
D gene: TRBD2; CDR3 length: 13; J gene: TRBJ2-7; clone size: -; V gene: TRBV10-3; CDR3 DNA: TGTGCCATCAGTGCGTGGGAGGGTTACGAGCAGTACTTC; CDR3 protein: CAISAWEGYEQYF
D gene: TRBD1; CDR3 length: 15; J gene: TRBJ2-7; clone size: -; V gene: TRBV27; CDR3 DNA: TGTGCCAGCAGCCGACCCCCCGGGACAGGGTACGAGCAGTACTTC; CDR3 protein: CASSRPPGTGYEQYF
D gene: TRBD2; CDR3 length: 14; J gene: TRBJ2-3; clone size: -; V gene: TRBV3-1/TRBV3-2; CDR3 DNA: TGTGCCAGCAGCCTAGCGGGAGGAGGAGATACGCAGTATTTT; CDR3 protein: CASSLAGGGDTQYF
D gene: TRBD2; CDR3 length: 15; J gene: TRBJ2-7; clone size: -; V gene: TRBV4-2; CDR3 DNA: TGTGCCAGCAGCCCGAGTAGCGGGAATGTATACGAGCAGTACTTC; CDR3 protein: CASSPSSGNVYEQYF
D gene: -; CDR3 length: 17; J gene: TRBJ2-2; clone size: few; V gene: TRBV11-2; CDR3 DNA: TGTGCCAGCAGCTTAATGTCGTCGGGATGGAACACCGGGGAGCTGTTTTTT; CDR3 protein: CASSLMSSGWNTGELFF
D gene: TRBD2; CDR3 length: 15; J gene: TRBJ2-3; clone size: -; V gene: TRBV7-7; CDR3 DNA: TGTGCCAGCAGCTTAGGGACTAGCGGCACAGATACGCAGTATTTT; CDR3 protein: CASSLGTSGTDTQYF
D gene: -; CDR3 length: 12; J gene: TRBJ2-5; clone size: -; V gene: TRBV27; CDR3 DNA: TGTACCAGCAGTCCCCGGGGAGAGACCCAGTACTTC; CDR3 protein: CTSSPRGETQYF
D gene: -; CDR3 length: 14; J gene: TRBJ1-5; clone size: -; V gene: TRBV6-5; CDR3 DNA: TGTGCCAGCAGGACACTGAATAGCAATCAGCCCCAGCATTTT; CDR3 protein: CASRTLNSNQPQHF
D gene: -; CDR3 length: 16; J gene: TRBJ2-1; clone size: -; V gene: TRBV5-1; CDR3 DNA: TGCGCCAGCAGCTTGGAACAGGCAGGGGTATACAATGAGCAGTTCTTC; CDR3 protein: CASSLEQAGVYNEQFF
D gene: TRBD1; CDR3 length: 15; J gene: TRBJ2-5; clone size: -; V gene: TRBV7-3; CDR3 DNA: TGTGCCAGCAGCTTAGAAGGACAGGGGCAAGAGACCCAGTACTTC; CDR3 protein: CASSLEGQGQETQYF